This TCR beta chain is drawn from a study of blood T cell repertoires in COVID-19. Across the study: Samples representing acute and convalescent COVID-19 were sourced from the United States, Italy and Spain. The cDNA or gDNA used as material had been derived from T cells, B-cell-depleted T cells, or PBMCs.

Per the original data handling: It was from reference gene primer amplification that nucleated cell counts were estimated. Libraries were prepared by immunoSEQ multiplex PCR; TCRdb keeps only in-frame clonotypes and omits some of them. The V and J calls and clone size are taken from that table; D and trimming were inferred from the DNA. Among 110,000 or so clones listed, roughly 85% were seen once. This CDR3 spans 13 amino acids. After removal of 3 bases from V and 7 bases from J, the junction contained 5 bases not matched to a gene. This clonotype was obtained from a human donor in a cohort sampled during active COVID-19. The sample comprised peripheral blood. The V gene is TRBV12-3 or TRBV12-4, the J gene TRBJ1-2; 7 bases map to TRBD1. The CDR3 region is CASSLRGGFGYTF. The CDR3 DNA sequence: TGTGCCAGCAGTTTGCGAGGGGGCTTTGGCTACACCTTC.